The 22 T cell receptor beta chains presented below share a single source sample, sequenced in a study of T cell repertoires in ileal Crohn's disease. The protocol was immunoSEQ multiplex PCR, while the TCRdb copy is restricted to in-frame clones and leaves out a portion. This sample carries 2,500 or so clones, around 75% of them seen once, and the ten largest clones take more than 15%. The sequencing input was ileal tissue. The origin of the receptors is an adult with Crohn's disease.

The rearrangement uses TRBV18 and TRBJ2-7, with D unclear. The V end lost 6 bases, the J end lost 1 base, and 10 bases lay between the germline ends. The CDR3 is made up of 13 amino acids. Germline V CDR1 and CDR2: KGHSH, LQKENI. This chain's CDR3 is CASSESRSYEQYF. In DNA form, the CDR3 reads TGTGCCAGCTCCGAATCCAGGTCCTACGAGCAGTACTTC.

V is TRBV7-2 and J is TRBJ1-5; weak D call: TRBD1 (5 bases). The CDR3 consists of 15 residues. Germline assignment: CDR1 SGHTA and CDR2 FQGNSA. The V gene lost 5 bases and the J gene lost 5 bases, with 16 bases spanning the gap. The CDR3 reads CASSQRAGRDQPQHF. In DNA form, the CDR3 reads TGTGCCAGCAGCCAACGGGCAGGGCGAGATCAGCCCCAGCATTTT.

A single count supports this clone. The J gene is TRBJ1-1, the V gene TRBV28; D remains ambiguous. The V end was cut by 3 bases, the J end by 3 bases, with 11 bases between. Germline CDR1 and CDR2: MDHEN and SYDVKM. The CDR3 has 14 amino acids. Written as DNA, the CDR3 is TGTGCCAGCAGTTTTTATTCCGCGGACACTGAAGCTTTCTTT. Its translation: CASSFYSADTEAFF.

The chain joins TRBV7-2 to TRBJ2-7; D is unclear. This CDR3 has 13 amino acids. V lost 2 bases to trimming and J lost 0 bases, with 5 bases between them. Germline CDR1 and CDR2: SGHTA and FQGNSA. Here the CDR3 reads CASSLPSSYEQYF. DNA for the CDR3: TGTGCCAGCAGCTTACCGAGCTCCTACGAGCAGTACTTC.

V usage is TRBV5-1 and J usage is TRBJ2-1; the match to TRBD1 covers 8 bases. With V trimmed by 4 bases and J by 6 bases, 6 bases remained unmatched. The CDR3 runs 14 residues. CDR1 is SGHRS, CDR2 YFSETQ, per germline. CDR3 sequence: CASSATGGGNEQFF. The DNA for the CDR3 is TGCGCCAGCAGCGCAACAGGGGGAGGCAATGAGCAGTTCTTC. Together with reference TRBV5-1 and TRBJ2-1, the CDR3 gives the full variable domain: KAGVTQTPRYLIKTRGQQVTLSCSPISGHRSVSWYQQTPGQGLQFLFEYFSETQRNKGNFPGRFSGRQFSNSRSEMNVSTLELGDSALYLCASSATGGGNEQFFGPGTRLTVL.

This sequence joins TRBV6-1 and TRBJ1-1; D is unclear. The CDR3 is 13 amino acids. The V gene's germline CDR1 is MNHNS and CDR2 SASEGT. The germline V and J ends were trimmed by 4 bases and 3 bases, with 9 bases remaining between them. The CDR3 bases are TGTGCCAGCAGTGCGTTGAGGGACACTGAAGCTTTCTTT. The encoded protein is CASSALRDTEAFF.

Relative to its sample, this clone is hyperexpanded. The CDR3, as DNA: TGTGCCAGCAGCTTAGCCCGAGGTGCCTACGAGCAGTACTTC. It encodes CASSLARGAYEQYF. The rearrangement joins TRBV5-4 to TRBJ2-7; D is uncertain. Germline V gene lookup returns CDR1 SGHNT and CDR2 YYREEE (reference sequence). The V and J ends lost 2 bases and 2 bases respectively, with 11 bases between them. The length of the CDR3 is 14 residues.

The CDR3 loop is CASSLGLAGASEQYF. CDR3 sequence (DNA): TGTGCCAGCAGTTTAGGGCTAGCGGGAGCTAGTGAGCAGTACTTC. The chain recombines TRBV27 with TRBJ2-7; 10 nucleotides agree with TRBD2. Germline V gives CDR1 MNHEY, CDR2 SMNVEV (reference sequence). V trimming: 2 bases; J trimming: 7 bases; junction bases outside the gene matches: 8. This CDR3 comprises 15 residues.

In this sample, this clone turned up a few times. The V and J genes are TRBV7-9 and TRBJ1-5; the D gene is possibly TRBD1 (6 bases). The CDR3 runs to 14 residues. Germline-derived CDR1 and CDR2 are SEHNR and FQNEAQ (reference sequence). With 4 bases removed from V and 4 bases from J, the gap between germline ends came to 11 bases. CDR3 in DNA: TGTGCCAGCAGCTCCTGGCAGGGGAATCAGCCCCAGCATTTT. Translated, it gives CASSSWQGNQPQHF.

This clone showed up just once. The V call is TRBV18, the J call TRBJ1-1; D perhaps matches TRBD1 (5 bases). Deletions cut 6 bases from V and 0 bases from J, with 17 bases between. Germline loops: CDR1 KGHSH, CDR2 LQKENI. CDR3 length equals 16 residues. The CDR3: CASSTGGSYVNTEAFF. The CDR3 bases are TGTGCCAGCTCGACGGGGGGTTCCTACGTGAACACTGAAGCTTTCTTT.

The chain links TRBV9 to TRBJ2-1, with D perhaps matching TRBD1 (6 bases). Germline V gene lookup returns CDR1 SGDLS and CDR2 YYNGEE. V lost 3 bases and J 3 bases, leaving 13 bases between the germline ends. The CDR3 is made up of 15 amino acids. CDR3 nucleotides: TGTGCCAGCAGCGCTACAGGGACACGCTACAATGAGCAGTTCTTC. Its protein product is CASSATGTRYNEQFF.

Only one count was recorded for this clone. The chain uses TRBV27 and TRBJ2-2; possible D gene TRBD2, 5 bases. The CDR3 extends over 13 amino acids. V was trimmed by 3 bases and J by 7 bases, leaving 9 bases between them. Germline values: CDR1 MNHEY, CDR2 SMNVEV (reference sequence). The CDR3 sequence: CASSFPRGGELFF. DNA for the CDR3: TGTGCCAGCAGTTTTCCCCGGGGCGGGGAGCTGTTTTTT.

The chain combines TRBV6-6 with TRBJ1-1; 8 bases agree with TRBD1. Per the germline V gene, CDR1 is MNHNY and CDR2 is SVGAGI (reference sequence). The J segment lost 1 base and the V segment lost 3 bases, leaving 4 bases of the junction unmatched. CDR3 size: 15 residues. DNA of the CDR3: TGTGCCAGCAGTTATTTGGGACAGGAGAACACTGAAGCTTTCTTT. It yields the protein CASSYLGQENTEAFF.

The rearrangement uses TRBV11-3 and TRBJ2-7; D unresolved. This CDR3 spans 15 amino acids. Deletions cut 5 bases from V and 0 bases from J, with 14 bases between. CDR1 is SGHNT, CDR2 YENEEA, per germline. The CDR3 bases are TGTGCCAGCAGCCTATCGTCGATCGTCTCCTACGAGCAGTACTTC. Translation: CASSLSSIVSYEQYF. The complete variable domain, with remaining parts taken from reference TRBV11-3 and TRBJ2-7, reads EAGVVQSPRYKIIEKKQPVAFWCNPISGHNTLYWYLQNLGQGPELLIRYENEEAVDDSQLPKDRFSAERLKGVDSTLKIQPAELGDSAVYLCASSLSSIVSYEQYFGPGTRLTVT.

This chain connects TRBV14 to TRBJ2-5, with 7 bases matching TRBD2. Germline V lookup: CDR1 SGHDN, CDR2 FVKESK. Germline trimming cut 2 bases from V and 2 bases from J; bases unmatched to any gene: 5. CDR3 length: 15 amino acids. For the CDR3, the DNA is TGTGCCAGCAGCCAATCTAGGACTAGTCAAGAGACCCAGTACTTC. The encoded protein is CASSQSRTSQETQYF.

This clone was seen just once. The V gene is TRBV6-6, the J gene TRBJ2-2, with 7 positions matching TRBD2. Trimming removed 8 bases from V and 6 bases from J; junction bases left unmatched: 9. CDR1 MNHNY and CDR2 SVGAGI come from the germline V gene (reference sequence). This CDR3 is 14 amino acids long. DNA of the CDR3: TGTGCCAGCTGGAGAGCGGGGATTTCCGGGGAGCTGTTTTTT. Encoded protein: CASWRAGISGELFF.

The chain carries TRBV11-2 and TRBJ1-3; 7 positions agree with TRBD1. CDR1 is SGHAT and CDR2 is FQNNGV in the germline V gene. CDR3 length: 13 residues. V was clipped by 5 bases and J by 8 bases; unmatched bases: 6. The DNA for the CDR3 is TGTGCCAGCAGCCGAAGTCAGGGGGACACCATATATTTT. Translation: CASSRSQGDTIYF.

This clone turned up a few times. The rearrangement uses TRBV29-1 and TRBJ2-3, with D possibly being TRBD2 (5 bases). The CDR3 consists of 14 residues. Germline V gene sequence: CDR1 SQVTM, CDR2 ANQGSEA. V lost 2 bases and J lost 8, with 17 bases in between. CDR3 region: CSVERVGRTATQYF. The CDR3 DNA is TGCAGCGTTGAAAGGGTCGGTAGGACTGCTACGCAGTATTTT.

In its sample, this clone was seen a few times. The chain carries TRBV7-8 and TRBJ1-6; D perhaps matches TRBD1 (5 bases). V shed 8 bases and J shed 4 bases, with 15 bases lying between them. This CDR3 comprises 15 residues. The germline CDR1 and CDR2 sequences are SGHVS and FQNEAQ. CDR3 sequence reads: CASGDYRKYNSPLHF. CDR3 in DNA: TGTGCCAGCGGGGATTACAGGAAATATAATTCACCCCTCCACTTT.

This chain links TRBV7-9 with TRBJ2-7; 8 nucleotides line up with TRBD1. Germline CDR1 SEHNR, CDR2 FQNEAQ (reference sequence). The junction had 8 bases not matched to a gene; V was cut back by 5 bases and J by 5 bases. This CDR3 is built from 14 residues. CDR3 bases: TGTGCCAGCAGCCTGACAGGGGCAGTACACGAGCAGTACTTC. This encodes CASSLTGAVHEQYF.

The CDR3 reads CASSVDSMNTEAFF. The CDR3 bases are TGTGCCAGCAGTGTCGACAGCATGAACACTGAAGCTTTCTTT. The chain has TRBV2 and TRBJ1-1; D perhaps matches TRBD1 (5 bases). The CDR3 consists of 14 residues. The germline V gene encodes CDR1 SNHLY and CDR2 FYNNEI. Trimming cost V 4 bases and J 0 bases, with 9 bases left between them.

The V call is TRBV18, the J call TRBJ2-6; D unresolved. The germline gives CDR1 KGHSH, CDR2 LQKENI. V was trimmed by 2 bases and J by 0 bases, leaving 11 bases between them. The CDR3 length is 17 residues. The CDR3 DNA sequence: TGTGCCAGCTCACCAGGTGGTGGAGTCTCTGGGGCCAACGTCCTGACTTTC. Its translation: CASSPGGGVSGANVLTF.